This TCR beta chain was sequenced during a study of blood T cell repertoires in COVID-19. The method was immunoSEQ multiplex PCR; TCRdb's version includes in-frame clones alone and lacks a portion of them. The sample includes a few hundred thousand clones, approximately 90% seen only once; the top ten take 10% to 15%. Germline CDR1 reads SQVTM; CDR2 reads ANQGSEA. The CDR3 has 13 amino acids. V lost 2 bases and J lost 5, with 12 bases in between. Source material: peripheral blood. The chain employs TRBV29-1 and TRBJ1-1; D call uncertain. This receptor was taken from a woman between 45 and 60 years old with COVID-19, enrolled during active disease. The CDR3 coding sequence is TGCAGCGTTGAATTCCTCCCGGAGACTGAAGCTTTCTTT. Translating gives CSVEFLPETEAFF.